This T cell receptor beta chain was sequenced for a study of post-analysis software for immune sequencing data. Whole-study context: The disease courses spanned relapsing-remitting, secondary progressive and progressive-relapsing forms of multiple sclerosis. Points from the study as a whole: Comparison of patients with controls showed five or six TRBV segments more frequent in patients, TRBV5-6, TRBV5-1 and TRBV20-1 among them. The study found significantly lower normalized Chao1 diversity in multiple sclerosis patients than in controls.

This CDR3 is built from 16 residues. V dropped 4 bases and J dropped 7; count of bases not matched to a gene: 9. Germline CDR1 reads SNHLY; CDR2 reads FYNNEI. Unique molecular identifiers had been added to the TCR beta cDNA libraries. T cells, roughly 1 to 10 million of them, yielded 500,000 or so cDNA molecules. TCRdb analysed the PCR reads with MiXCR anew, one entry per CDR3 protein. The sample lists 700,000 to 900,000 distinct CDR3 sequences; around 42% were seen once. Turning to this clonotype: What it recognizes is unknown.

The rearrangement links TRBV2 to TRBJ2-1; 11 nucleotides line up with TRBD2. The sequencing input was blood. This receptor was identified in a girl aged 5 to 17 with multiple sclerosis. The CDR3 reads CASSAYSGRAGNEQFF. CDR3 sequence (DNA): TGTGCCAGCAGTGCGTATAGCGGGAGGGCCGGGAATGAGCAGTTCTTC.